The TCR beta chain under discussion was sequenced for a study of T cells in localized non-small cell lung cancer. Method: immunoSEQ multiplex PCR; TCRdb's copy keeps in-frame clones and lacks some. The sample consists of 25,000 to 30,000 clones, around 81% of them appearing once. This CDR3 has 15 amino acids. V trimming: 2 bases; J trimming: 6 bases; junction bases outside the gene matches: 6. Germline lookup yields CDR1 WSHSY and CDR2 SAAADI. The chain carries TRBV10-2 and TRBJ1-5; 8 bases match TRBD1. The receptor comes from a man between 35 and 75 years old with stage III lung adenocarcinoma. This material consisted of peripheral blood mononuclear cells, taken before any cancer treatment. CDR3 in amino acids: CASSEPAQGAQPQHF. The CDR3 DNA reads TGCGCCAGCAGTGAGCCCGCTCAGGGGGCTCAGCCCCAGCATTTT.